Below are 20 T cell receptor beta chains sequenced from a single sample in a study of T cell changes during pregnancy in multiple sclerosis. Clones were sequenced by immunoSEQ multiplex PCR, and TCRdb holds only the in-frame ones, with some missing. The sample includes roughly 29,000 clones, around 91% of them seen just once. The specimen was CD8+ T cells from peripheral blood mononuclear cells, collected after pregnancy. These receptor sequences come from a female donor with multiple sclerosis, enrolled in a pregnancy study.

The chain carries TRBV13 and TRBJ2-6; tentatively, D is TRBD2 (7 bases). V lost 6 bases and J 1 base, leaving 13 bases between the germline ends. The CDR3 is 16 residues long. The germline gives CDR1 PRHDT, CDR2 FYEKMQ (reference sequence). The CDR3 DNA reads TGTGCCAGCAGGGCGGGGGCCCTTTCTGGGGCCAACGTCCTGACTTTC. Protein product: CASRAGALSGANVLTF.

The chain recombines TRBV7-9 with TRBJ2-1; 8 bases line up with TRBD1. This CDR3 spans 16 amino acids. The germline gives CDR1 SEHNR, CDR2 FQNEAQ (reference sequence). Losses at the gene ends were 6 bases for V and 0 bases for J; bases not matched to a gene: 7. The CDR3 DNA reads as TGTGCCAGCAGGGACAGGGACAGCAGCTCCTACAATGAGCAGTTCTTC. Amino acids: CASRDRDSSSYNEQFF.

The CDR3 bases are TGTGCCAGCAGTCATCGAAATAGTGAGTCCTACGAGCAGTACTTC. Translating it yields CASSHRNSESYEQYF. The gene calls are TRBV27 and TRBJ2-7; D remains unclear. Germline CDR1 reads MNHEY; CDR2 reads SMNVEV (reference sequence). V was pared by 5 bases and J by 1 base, with 15 bases between. This CDR3 is built from 15 residues.

The chain combines TRBV7-2 with TRBJ2-7, with D possibly matching TRBD2 (5 bases). CDR3 length equals 14 residues. The germline CDR1 and CDR2 sequences are SGHTA and FQGNSA. Trimming removed 2 bases from V and 2 bases from J, with 10 bases in between. The CDR3 here is CASSLLGGTYEQYF. DNA for the CDR3: TGTGCCAGCAGCTTACTCGGAGGCACCTACGAGCAGTACTTC. Using reference TRBV7-2 and TRBJ2-7 for the parts outside the CDR3, the full variable domain is GAGVSQSPSNKVTEKGKDVELRCDPISGHTALYWYRQSLGQGLEFLIYFQGNSAPDKSGLPSDRFSAERTGGSVSTLTIQRTQQEDSAVYLCASSLLGGTYEQYFGPGTRLTVT.

This chain uses TRBV4-3 with TRBJ1-1; 8 bases map to TRBD1. V was clipped by 1 base and J by 1 base; unmatched bases: 2. The CDR3 covers 15 residues. The V gene's germline CDR1 is LGHNA and CDR2 YSLEER. Here the CDR3 DNA reads TGCGCCAGCAGCCAAGGGACAGGGTGGAACACTGAAGCTTTCTTT. Encoded protein: CASSQGTGWNTEAFF.

This clone has a handful of counts. The chain joins TRBV29-1 to TRBJ1-4; D unclear. CDR1 is SQVTM, CDR2 ANQGSEA, per germline. The ends were cut back, 6 bases at V and 3 bases at J, with 11 bases in the middle. This CDR3 spans 13 amino acids. The CDR3 region has the DNA TGCAGCGTAGCAACCGGGGCTAATGAAAAACTGTTTTTT. Translated: CSVATGANEKLFF.

V is TRBV5-1 and J is TRBJ2-5, with D maybe TRBD2 (6 bases). The germline V gene encodes CDR1 SGHRS and CDR2 YFSETQ. V dropped 1 base and J dropped 3 bases, with 13 bases sitting between them. The CDR3 totals 15 residues. CDR3 sequence reads: CASSLSLGGKETQYF. The CDR3, as DNA: TGCGCCAGCAGCTTGTCCCTTGGGGGGAAAGAGACCCAGTACTTC. The full variable domain, completed using reference TRBV5-1 and TRBJ2-5, is KAGVTQTPRYLIKTRGQQVTLSCSPISGHRSVSWYQQTPGQGLQFLFEYFSETQRNKGNFPGRFSGRQFSNSRSEMNVSTLELGDSALYLCASSLSLGGKETQYFGPGTRLLVL.

This chain uses TRBV7-3 with TRBJ2-1; 7 positions agree with TRBD2. Germline loops: CDR1 SGHTA, CDR2 FQGTGA. The CDR3 totals 14 residues. V trimming: 5 bases; J trimming: 3 bases; junction bases outside the gene matches: 4. For the CDR3, the DNA is TGTGCCAGCAGCGGAGGACTAGGCTACAATGAGCAGTTCTTC. Translated: CASSGGLGYNEQFF.

CDR3: CASSNPGLLYEQYF. CDR3 in DNA: TGTGCCAGCAGCAACCCGGGACTCCTCTACGAGCAGTACTTC. The chain uses TRBV7-9 and TRBJ2-7, with D tentatively TRBD2 (6 bases). V was shortened by 5 bases and J by 3 bases, with 14 bases between the two germline ends. Looked up from germline, CDR1 is SEHNR and CDR2 is FQNEAQ (reference sequence). CDR3 length: 14 amino acids.

The chain employs TRBV9 and TRBJ1-1; D perhaps matches TRBD1 (6 bases). This CDR3 is built from 13 residues. Germline V gene sequence: CDR1 SGDLS, CDR2 YYNGEE. The V and J ends lost 3 bases and 5 bases respectively, with 11 bases between them. CDR3 residues: CASSETGWTEAFF. CDR3 nucleotide sequence: TGTGCCAGCAGCGAGACAGGTTGGACTGAAGCTTTCTTT.

This clone was detected only once. The chain carries TRBV7-6 and TRBJ2-3, with 7 bases fitting TRBD2. Germline trimming cut 4 bases from V and 2 bases from J; bases unmatched to any gene: 9. This CDR3 comprises 16 residues. CDR1 is SGHVS and CDR2 is FNYEAQ in the germline V gene. This CDR3 reads CASSSRGEVSTDTQYF. The CDR3 nucleotides are TGTGCCAGCAGCTCCCGGGGGGAGGTCTCCACAGATACGCAGTATTTT.

There are a few counts of this clone. V usage is TRBV4-3 and J usage is TRBJ1-4, with 7 bases fitting TRBD1. The V and J ends lost 0 bases and 8 bases, in that order; junction bases with no gene match: 9. Germline CDR1 is LGHNA and CDR2 is YSLEER. This CDR3 comprises 16 residues. CDR3 nucleotides: TGCGCCAGCAGCCAAGATCGTAGAACAGGGGTGGAAAAACTGTTTTTT. Residues: CASSQDRRTGVEKLFF.

The chain carries TRBV6-5 and TRBJ2-1; the match to TRBD1 covers 7 bases. Germline CDR1 and CDR2: MNHEY and SVGAGI. The V and J ends lost 5 bases and 9 bases, in that order; junction bases with no gene match: 7. The CDR3 extends over 13 amino acids. CDR3 amino acids: CASSRIGTAEQFF. In DNA form, the CDR3 reads TGTGCCAGCAGTCGTATCGGGACAGCTGAGCAGTTCTTC.

This sequence joins TRBV11-3 and TRBJ2-7; D ambiguous. V lost 5 bases and J 1 base, leaving 9 bases between the germline ends. The CDR3 has 13 residues. CDR1 is SGHNT and CDR2 is YENEEA in the germline V gene. The CDR3 bases are TGTGCCAGCAGCCAGAGGATGTCCTACGAGCAGTACTTC. Amino acid sequence: CASSQRMSYEQYF. Using reference TRBV11-3 and TRBJ2-7 for the parts outside the CDR3, the full variable domain is EAGVVQSPRYKIIEKKQPVAFWCNPISGHNTLYWYLQNLGQGPELLIRYENEEAVDDSQLPKDRFSAERLKGVDSTLKIQPAELGDSAVYLCASSQRMSYEQYFGPGTRLTVT.

This chain links TRBV4-1 with TRBJ1-1; tentative D call: TRBD1 (6 bases). The CDR3 loop spans 15 amino acids. Germline loops: CDR1 MGHRA, CDR2 YSYEKL. V was trimmed by 1 base and J by 0 bases, leaving 9 bases between them. The CDR3 sequence: CASSQGRGLNTEAFF. CDR3 nucleotides: TGCGCCAGCAGCCAAGGAAGGGGGTTGAACACTGAAGCTTTCTTT.

V and J are TRBV5-1 and TRBJ2-7, with D maybe TRBD2 (5 bases). V was shortened by 0 bases and J by 3 bases, with 19 bases between the two germline ends. This CDR3 is built from 17 residues. Germline V gene lookup returns CDR1 SGHRS and CDR2 YFSETQ. CDR3 coding DNA: TGCGCCAGCAGCTTGGAGGGCGAGCGGTACTTGAACTACGAGCAGTACTTC. Its protein is CASSLEGERYLNYEQYF.

The chain uses TRBV28 and TRBJ2-3; no clear D. V was clipped by 3 bases and J by 2 bases, with 6 bases between them. Germline loops: CDR1 MDHEN, CDR2 SYDVKM. This CDR3 has 13 residues. The CDR3 loop is CASSFRPTDTQYF. The CDR3 coding sequence is TGTGCCAGCAGTTTCCGTCCCACAGATACGCAGTATTTT.

This clone is termed medium-sized. The gene calls are TRBV7-9 and TRBJ1-4; 7 bases match TRBD1. The CDR3 is 14 amino acids. Trimming removed 1 base from V and 7 bases from J; junction bases left unmatched: 3. Germline lookup yields CDR1 SEHNR and CDR2 FQNEAQ (reference sequence). The CDR3 region has the DNA TGTGCCAGCAGCTTAGGACAGGGCTCTGAAAAACTGTTTTTT. Encoded protein: CASSLGQGSEKLFF.

The gene calls are TRBV6-5 and TRBJ2-1; no clear D. Trimming took off 5 bases at V and 4 bases at J, with 9 bases between the two ends. This CDR3 comprises 13 residues. The germline CDR1 and CDR2 sequences are MNHEY and SVGAGI. The CDR3 here is CASSPSSYNEQFF. CDR3 nucleotides: TGTGCCAGCAGTCCCTCCTCGTACAATGAGCAGTTCTTC.

The chain carries TRBV7-3 and TRBJ2-3; D ambiguous. The CDR3 covers 13 residues. Germline CDR1 reads SGHTA; CDR2 reads FQGTGA. V shed 2 bases and J shed 4 bases, with 7 bases lying between them. The CDR3: CASSLVEADTQYF. The CDR3 nucleotides are TGTGCCAGCAGCTTAGTAGAGGCAGATACGCAGTATTTT.